Following are 22 T cell receptor beta chains from one sample sequenced in a study of T cells in Graves' hyperthyroidism and ophthalmopathy. What was amplified from RNA transcripts were TCR beta CDR3 regions. First-round RT-PCR with HTBI primers amplified the TCR CDR3 region. TCRdb fed the multiplex PCR reads into MiXCR, producing one record per CDR3 protein. The top ten clones hold approximately 8.7% of a sample with around 800,000 distinct CDR3 sequences, about two fifths of them seen once. The source material was blood. These receptor sequences come from a man younger than 30 with Graves' hyperthyroidism.

The V and J genes are TRBV6-5 and TRBJ2-2; TRBD2 is a possible D gene (6 bases). Germline values: CDR1 MNHEY, CDR2 SVGAGI. V lost 6 bases and J lost 8, with 19 bases in between. The CDR3 spans 15 residues. This CDR3 is CASRGLIAERGELFF. The CDR3 nucleotides are TGTGCCAGCAGGGGATTGATAGCGGAGCGGGGGGAGCTGTTTTTT.

This clonotype was observed once. V usage is TRBV10-2 and J usage is TRBJ1-4; tentative D call: TRBD1 (5 bases). V was trimmed by 6 bases and J by 7 bases, leaving 21 bases between them. Germline-derived CDR1 and CDR2 are WSHSY and SAAADI. The CDR3 is 16 amino acids. The CDR3 sequence is CASSQGTEGSTEKLFF. DNA for the CDR3: TGCGCCAGCAGCCAGGGCACCGAAGGTTCGACTGAAAAACTGTTTTTT.

A few counts support this clonotype. CDR3 DNA: TGTGCCGGCTCCGGGACAGGGCCCACCACCTTC. This codes for CAGSGTGPTTF. This chain links TRBV15 with TRBJ1-2; the match to TRBD1 covers 9 bases. The CDR3 contains 11 residues. J was trimmed by 13 bases and V by 11 bases; bases with no gene match: 11. In germline, CDR1 is LNHNV, CDR2 YYDKDF (reference sequence).

The sample holds many counts of this clonotype. The chain carries TRBV29-1 and TRBJ2-7; TRBD2 agrees at 11 bases. With V trimmed by 4 bases and J by 2 bases, 13 bases remained unmatched. The CDR3 covers 17 residues. Germline values: CDR1 SQVTM, CDR2 ANQGSEA. DNA of the CDR3: TGCAGCGTTGCAGGGGGGCCGGGACTAGCGGAAACCTACGAGCAGTACTTC. Encoded protein: CSVAGGPGLAETYEQYF.

This clonotype was seen a few times. The chain joins TRBV5-4 to TRBJ2-7; the D call may be TRBD1 or TRBD2 (5 bases each). V lost 3 bases and J lost 1, with 17 bases in between. The length of the CDR3 is 16 residues. The germline CDR1 and CDR2 sequences are SGHNT and YYREEE (reference sequence). The CDR3 coding sequence is TGTGCCAGCAGCTCGTACGCCCGGGACCGGTCCTACGAGCAGTACTTC. Protein sequence: CASSSYARDRSYEQYF.

The chain employs TRBV6-1 and TRBJ2-2; D may be TRBD2 (6 bases). CDR3 size: 14 residues. Germline CDR1 is MNHNS and CDR2 is SASEGT. V was pared by 6 bases and J by 8 bases, with 16 bases between. The CDR3 nucleotides read TGTGCCAGCAGCGGGGAGGCAGGGAGAGGGGAGCTGTTTTTT. Its translation is CASSGEAGRGELFF.

In regard to this clonotype: An end of the junction differs from the germline gene, which may be a read error. This chain joins TRBV10-3 and TRBJ2-5; no reliable D call. CDR3 length: 13 amino acids. Germline loops: CDR1 ENHRY, CDR2 SYGVKD. The CDR3 DNA follows: TGTGCCAGCAGTAGGGTCTTTCTAGAGACCCAGTACTTC. The encoded protein is CASSRVFLETQYF.

This clonotype was seen at least ten times. The V and J genes are TRBV7-6 and TRBJ1-6; TRBD1 might be the D (5 bases). This CDR3 is 17 amino acids long. Germline V lookup: CDR1 SGHVS, CDR2 FNYEAQ. Trimming removed 5 bases at V and 5 bases at J, with 19 bases between. The CDR3 DNA is TGTGCCAGCAGCCCTCAACCATACGGGGCCGATAATTCACCCCTCCACTTT. It translates to CASSPQPYGADNSPLHF.

In the case of this clonotype: A much larger clone sits a single nucleotide away, making a read error possible. The chain is built from TRBV7-2 and TRBJ1-5, with D unresolved. The CDR3 is 15 amino acids. Germline V gives CDR1 SGHTA, CDR2 FQGNSA. The CDR3: CAGSSMVYSNQPQHF. The CDR3 coding sequence is TGTGCCGGCAGCTCGATGGTTTATAGCAATCAGCCCCAGCATTTT. The full variable domain, rest sourced from reference TRBV7-2 and TRBJ1-5, is GAGVSQSPSNKVTEKGKDVELRCDPISGHTALYWYRQSLGQGLEFLIYFQGNSAPDKSGLPSDRFSAERTGGSVSTLTIQRTQQEDSAVYLCAGSSMVYSNQPQHFGDGTRLSIL.

This clonotype was seen ten or more times. J is TRBJ1-5 and V is TRBV7-9; D not certain. Trimming shortened V by 1 base and J by 7 bases, and 11 bases separated the two germline ends. The germline V gene has CDR1 SEHNR and CDR2 FQNEAQ (reference sequence). The CDR3 runs to 14 residues. CDR3 in DNA: TGTGCCAGCAGCTTAGGAGGGAGTGCGCAGCCCCAGCATTTT. Protein sequence: CASSLGGSAQPQHF.

In regard to this clonotype: Being one base from a much bigger clone, this may be a read error. The chain employs TRBV10-3 and TRBJ1-2; perhaps TRBD1 as D (5 bases). This CDR3 contains 13 residues. Germline CDR1 is ENHRY and CDR2 is SYGVKD. Trimming took off 2 bases at V and 8 bases at J, with 12 bases between the two ends. This chain's CDR3 is CAISETGPLGYTF. DNA of the CDR3: TGTGCCATCAGTGAGACAGGACCTTTGGGCTACACCTTC.

The chain employs TRBV10-3 and TRBJ1-2; the D is unclear. Germline V gives CDR1 ENHRY, CDR2 SYGVKD. The CDR3 consists of 14 residues. Trimming pared 2 bases from V and 3 bases from J, leaving 10 bases between. This CDR3 reads CAISERGRDYGYTF. Here the CDR3 DNA reads TGTGCCATCAGTGAGAGAGGAAGGGACTATGGCTACACCTTC.

The chain joins TRBV9 to TRBJ1-5; D not certain. V lost 4 bases, J lost 2 bases, and 13 bases lay in between. Germline assignment: CDR1 SGDLS and CDR2 YYNGEE. This CDR3 region has 15 residues. The CDR3 DNA sequence: TGTGCCAGCAGCTCATCGACAAAGGGCAATCAGCCCCAGCATTTT. As protein: CASSSSTKGNQPQHF. The full variable domain, rest sourced from reference TRBV9 and TRBJ1-5, is DSGVTQTPKHLITATGQRVTLRCSPRSGDLSVYWYQQSLDQGLQFLIQYYNGEERAKGNILERFSAQQFPDLHSELNLSSLELGDSALYFCASSSSTKGNQPQHFGDGTRLSIL.

Only a few counts were recorded for this clonotype. The gene calls are TRBV12-3 or TRBV12-4 and TRBJ2-7; D unclear. Trimming removed 3 bases at V and 3 bases at J, with 12 bases between. CDR3 length equals 14 residues. The CDR3 loop is CASSFMQASYEQYF. The CDR3 DNA sequence: TGTGCCAGCAGTTTTATGCAGGCTAGCTACGAGCAGTACTTC.

The chain employs TRBV3-1 and TRBJ2-7, with 7 bases matching TRBD2. CDR3 length: 15 amino acids. V shed 2 bases, J shed 9 bases, and the junction held 13 bases outside the gene matches. Germline V gene data show CDR1 as LGHDT and CDR2 as YNNKEL (reference sequence). CDR3: CASSQRGLAVHGQYF. CDR3 coding DNA: TGTGCCAGCAGCCAAAGAGGCCTAGCGGTCCACGGGCAGTACTTC.

The chain joins TRBV10-3 to TRBJ1-2, with 9 bases lining up with TRBD1. After removal of 10 bases from V and 7 bases from J, the junction contained 4 bases not matched to a gene. Germline loops: CDR1 ENHRY, CDR2 SYGVKD. This CDR3 has 11 amino acids. The CDR3 coding sequence is TGTGCCACCGGGACAGGGAGTGGCTACACCTTC. Amino acid sequence: CATGTGSGYTF.

This clonotype showed up just a few times. The chain carries TRBV5-1 and TRBJ2-2; 7 nucleotides agree with TRBD1. Per the germline V gene, CDR1 is SGHRS and CDR2 is YFSETQ. The J segment lost 5 bases and the V segment lost 0 bases, leaving 7 bases of the junction unmatched. The CDR3 length is 16 residues. The CDR3 here is CASSLEDRHSTGELFF. In DNA, the CDR3 is TGCGCCAGCAGCTTGGAGGACAGGCATTCGACCGGGGAGCTGTTTTTT.

The chain employs TRBV2 and TRBJ2-6, with TRBD2 matching 14 bases. CDR3 length: 21 amino acids. Losses at the gene ends were 5 bases for V and 0 bases for J; bases not matched to a gene: 12. CDR1 SNHLY and CDR2 FYNNEI come from the germline V gene. CDR3 in DNA: TGTGCCAGCAGTCCAGGGACTAGCGGGGGTAAGGGGCACTCTGGGGCCAACGTCCTGACTTTC. It codes for CASSPGTSGGKGHSGANVLTF.

The sample holds a few counts of this clonotype. This chain links TRBV11-1 with TRBJ2-2; D uncertain. Trimming cost V 3 bases and J 4 bases, with 12 bases left between them. The CDR3 extends over 15 amino acids. The germline CDR1 and CDR2 sequences are SGHAT and FQDESV (reference sequence). The CDR3 DNA reads as TGTGCCAGCAGCTTGGAACCGCCGCCCACCGGGGAGCTGTTTTTT. It is translated as CASSLEPPPTGELFF.

There are many counts of this clonotype. The V gene is TRBV5-1, the J gene TRBJ1-5; no definite D call. The germline gives CDR1 SGHRS, CDR2 YFSETQ. With 0 bases removed from V and 2 bases from J, the gap between germline ends came to 12 bases. This CDR3 has 16 residues. The CDR3, as DNA: TGCGCCAGCAGCTTGGGTCCGGCCTCGGGCAATCAGCCCCAGCATTTT. Translation: CASSLGPASGNQPQHF.

The rearrangement uses TRBV20-1 and TRBJ2-5; 7 bases map to TRBD1. J lost 5 bases, V lost 1 base, and 7 bases had no gene match. The germline CDR1 and CDR2 sequences are DFQATT and SNEGSKA (reference sequence). The CDR3 totals 14 residues. This CDR3 is CSARVLTGEETQYF. The CDR3 coding sequence is TGCAGTGCTAGAGTCCTCACAGGGGAGGAGACCCAGTACTTC.

This chain uses TRBV10-3 with TRBJ2-7; 9 bases are shared with TRBD1. The V gene's germline CDR1 is ENHRY and CDR2 SYGVKD. The J segment lost 3 bases and the V segment lost 10 bases, leaving 13 bases of the junction unmatched. The CDR3 runs to 15 residues. The CDR3 loop reads CASSHPSGQGYEQYF. CDR3 DNA sequence: TGTGCCAGCAGCCACCCCTCGGGACAGGGCTACGAGCAGTACTTC.